The rows below give T cell receptor beta chains drawn from one sample of a study of T cells in Graves' hyperthyroidism and ophthalmopathy. TCRdb fed the multiplex PCR reads into MiXCR, producing one record per CDR3 protein. The sample contains a few hundred thousand distinct CDR3 sequences, roughly 14% of which appear only once. Sequenced material: blood. The receptors were sampled from a woman aged 25 to 45 with Graves' ophthalmopathy. CDR3s include the opening cysteine and the closing phenylalanine or tryptophan. A D gene is named only where the DNA matches it firmly. Expanded clones are given a class, and other clones once, few, many or no size at all.

>TRBV27|NA|many|TRBJ1-1
CASSNHHPDISNTEAFF
TGTGCCAGCAGTAACCACCACCCGGACATCTCGAACACTGAAGCTTTCTTT
>TRBV29-1|NA|many|TRBJ2-7
CSVSGPGRSYEQYF
TGCAGCGTCTCTGGCCCAGGACGGTCCTACGAGCAGTACTTC
>TRBV3-1|TRBD2|NA|TRBJ2-1
CASSQELAGVVAEQFF
TGTGCCAGCAGCCAAGAACTAGCGGGAGTGGTCGCTGAGCAGTTCTTC
>TRBV5-1|TRBD1|many|TRBJ2-7
CASRRDRGLGEQYF
TGCGCCAGCAGGCGAGACAGGGGCCTTGGCGAGCAGTACTTC
>TRBV29-1|TRBD1|NA|TRBJ2-2
CSVEGTGNQLFF
TGCAGCGTTGAAGGGACAGGGAATCAGCTGTTTTTT
>TRBV7-2|NA|NA|TRBJ2-7
CASSLAPSSNSEQYF
TGTGCCAGCAGCTTAGCCCCCAGCAGCAATTCCGAGCAGTACTTC
>TRBV5-5|TRBD2|many|TRBJ2-3
CASSLAPSGETHTDTQYF
TGTGCCAGCAGCTTGGCTCCTAGCGGGGAAACTCACACAGATACGCAGTATTTT
>TRBV5-1|NA|many|TRBJ1-2
CASSSSSSGAVKYGYTF
TGCGCCAGCAGCTCGTCCTCTTCAGGGGCAGTAAAATATGGCTACACCTTC
>TRBV12-3/TRBV12-4|TRBD2|NA|TRBJ2-1
CASSFGSLAGPGEQFF
TGTGCCAGCAGTTTTGGTTCCCTAGCGGGACCGGGTGAGCAGTTCTTC
>TRBV15|TRBD2|many|TRBJ2-6
CATSRGRGGKSSGANVLTF
TGTGCCACCAGCAGAGGACGCGGGGGTAAAAGCTCTGGGGCCAACGTCCTGACTTTC
>TRBV5-4|NA|few|TRBJ2-2
CASSPQRGAVSGELFF
TGTGCCAGCAGCCCCCAAAGGGGGGCGGTCTCCGGGGAGCTGTTTTTT
>TRBV3-1|NA|many|TRBJ2-1
CASSQATDKGNSYNEQFF
TGTGCCAGCAGCCAAGCTACTGATAAGGGAAACTCCTACAATGAGCAGTTCTTC
>TRBV28|TRBD1|many|TRBJ1-4
CASIMTGDEKLFF
TGTGCCAGCATTATGACAGGGGACGAAAAACTGTTTTTT
>TRBV20-1|NA|NA|TRBJ1-3
CSARTDRRSGNTIYF
TGCAGTGCTAGGACAGACAGACGCTCTGGAAACACCATATATTTT
>TRBV10-2|TRBD1|many|TRBJ1-5
CASSWTGADNQPQHF
TGCGCCAGCAGCTGGACAGGGGCGGACAATCAGCCCCAGCATTTT
>TRBV12-3/TRBV12-4|NA|many|TRBJ2-7
CASSFSGDEQYF
TGTGCCAGCAGTTTCTCGGGGGACGAGCAGTACTTC
>TRBV5-8|TRBD2|many|TRBJ2-3
CASSPGTGTSGVYTQYF
TGTGCCAGCAGCCCGGGGACCGGGACTAGCGGGGTATATACGCAGTATTTT
>TRBV7-8|TRBD1|many|TRBJ2-2
CASSFLDRGLKGTGELFF
TGTGCCAGCAGCTTTTTGGACAGGGGGCTTAAGGGAACCGGGGAGCTGTTTTTT
>TRBV18|NA|many|TRBJ1-3
CASSPLDSSASVNTIYF
TGTGCCAGCTCACCACTTGACAGCAGCGCTAGCGTAAACACCATATATTTT
>TRBV2|NA|NA|TRBJ1-5
CASSGPTGFDQPQHF
TGTGCCAGCAGCGGCCCAACAGGGTTTGATCAGCCCCAGCATTTT
>TRBV20-1|NA|many|TRBJ2-3
CSGGDPQADTQYF
TGCAGTGGGGGGGACCCTCAGGCAGATACGCAGTATTTT
>TRBV6-5|NA|many|TRBJ2-7
CACRDRVGLLVSHEQYF
TGTGCCTGCAGGGACCGTGTGGGGCTTTTGGTCTCCCACGAGCAGTACTTC
>TRBV7-3|NA|many|TRBJ1-2
CASSLTGGPDYGYTF
TGTGCCAGCAGCTTAACGGGGGGCCCGGACTATGGCTACACCTTC
>TRBV15|TRBD1|few|TRBJ2-2
CATSRDRGTGELFF
TGTGCCACCAGCAGGGACAGGGGGACCGGGGAGCTGTTTTTT
>TRBV30|TRBD1|many|TRBJ1-5
CAWRDRGKQPQHF
TGTGCCTGGAGGGACAGGGGTAAGCAGCCCCAGCATTTT